Listed below are T cell receptor beta chains from one sample, sequenced in a study of blood T cell repertoires in COVID-19. The repertoire was sequenced with immunoSEQ multiplex PCR; TCRdb's copy has only in-frame clones and lacks some. The data contain some 260,000 clones, about 85% of them singletons. Sequencing was performed on peripheral blood. The receptors were sampled from a man between 18 and 29 years old with active or convalescent COVID-19. The CDR3 runs from the conserved cysteine through the conserved F or W. Each record gives: J gene, D gene, clone size, V gene, CDR3 DNA, CDR3 protein. D genes are given only for firm matches. Clone size appears in some rows only: once, few, many, or a class for an expanded clone.

j_call: TRBJ2-1
d_call: .
clone_size: .
v_call: TRBV5-5
cdr3_nt: TGTGCCAGCAGCTTGGTCGCGGGGCCCTACAATGAGCAGTTCTTC
cdr3_aa: CASSLVAGPYNEQFF

j_call: TRBJ2-1
d_call: .
clone_size: .
v_call: TRBV7-8
cdr3_nt: TGTGCCATAGCTCCCCCAAGCTCCTACAATGAGCAGTTCTTC
cdr3_aa: CAIAPPSSYNEQFF

j_call: TRBJ2-7
d_call: TRBD1
clone_size: .
v_call: TRBV27
cdr3_nt: TGTGCCAGCAGTTTCTTCGGGACAGGTGGCTCCTACGAGCAGTACTTC
cdr3_aa: CASSFFGTGGSYEQYF

j_call: TRBJ2-7
d_call: .
clone_size: .
v_call: TRBV4-2
cdr3_nt: TGTGCCAGCAGCCATCAACAGGGAGGGGGGGGTGAGCAGTACTTC
cdr3_aa: CASSHQQGGGGEQYF

j_call: TRBJ1-2
d_call: .
clone_size: few
v_call: TRBV2
cdr3_nt: TGTGCCAGCAGTGACTTTGGGACACCAAACTATGGCTACACCTTC
cdr3_aa: CASSDFGTPNYGYTF

j_call: TRBJ2-5
d_call: .
clone_size: .
v_call: TRBV3-1/TRBV3-2
cdr3_nt: TGTGCCAGCAGCCAAGTAGATGGGCTACCTCAAGAGACCCAGTACTTC
cdr3_aa: CASSQVDGLPQETQYF

j_call: TRBJ2-3
d_call: TRBD2
clone_size: .
v_call: TRBV5-1
cdr3_nt: TGCGCCAGCAGCTTCACCGGGACTAGCGGGAGGTTGAGTGGGGATACGCAGTATTTT
cdr3_aa: CASSFTGTSGRLSGDTQYF

j_call: TRBJ2-3
d_call: .
clone_size: once
v_call: TRBV12-1
cdr3_nt: TGTGCCAGCAGCCCTAGCGGGAGGTCCACAGATACGCAGTATTTT
cdr3_aa: CASSPSGRSTDTQYF

j_call: TRBJ2-1
d_call: .
clone_size: .
v_call: TRBV24-1
cdr3_nt: TGTGCCACCAGTGACCATACAGGGAGACTGTTCTTC
cdr3_aa: CATSDHTGRLFF

j_call: TRBJ1-2
d_call: .
clone_size: .
v_call: TRBV21-1
cdr3_nt: TGTGCCAGCAGGAAGTCGGGAGGCTACACCTTC
cdr3_aa: CASRKSGGYTF

j_call: TRBJ2-1
d_call: TRBD1
clone_size: once
v_call: TRBV27
cdr3_nt: TGTGCCAGCAGTTTCGACAGGGGGGACAATGAGCAGTTCTTC
cdr3_aa: CASSFDRGDNEQFF

j_call: TRBJ1-2
d_call: .
clone_size: .
v_call: TRBV6-5
cdr3_nt: TGTGCCAGCAACATAGGGGGTACTAACTATGGCTACACCTTC
cdr3_aa: CASNIGGTNYGYTF

j_call: TRBJ2-7
d_call: TRBD2
clone_size: .
v_call: TRBV4-3
cdr3_nt: TGCGCCAGCAGTAAAGAACGGGACTACCCTTACGAGCAGTACTTC
cdr3_aa: CASSKERDYPYEQYF

j_call: TRBJ2-3
d_call: .
clone_size: .
v_call: TRBV27
cdr3_nt: TGTGCCAGCAGTCCCCCGTTCCCAATGGGGCTCACAGATACGCAGTATTTT
cdr3_aa: CASSPPFPMGLTDTQYF

j_call: TRBJ1-2
d_call: TRBD1
clone_size: few
v_call: TRBV27
cdr3_nt: TGTGCCAGCAGTCCAGGACAGGGGAACTATGGCTACACCTTC
cdr3_aa: CASSPGQGNYGYTF

j_call: TRBJ1-2
d_call: .
clone_size: .
v_call: TRBV4-3
cdr3_nt: TGCGCCAGCAGCCAAGATCGGAGTTACTATGGCTACACCTTC
cdr3_aa: CASSQDRSYYGYTF

j_call: TRBJ2-7
d_call: .
clone_size: .
v_call: TRBV5-6
cdr3_nt: TGTGCCAGCAGCTTGGCCGGGGGATCCTACGAGCAGTACTTC
cdr3_aa: CASSLAGGSYEQYF

j_call: TRBJ1-5
d_call: .
clone_size: .
v_call: TRBV5-6
cdr3_nt: TGTGCCAGCAGCTTTGGGCAGAATCAGCCCCAGCATTTT
cdr3_aa: CASSFGQNQPQHF

j_call: TRBJ1-1
d_call: .
clone_size: .
v_call: TRBV5-1
cdr3_nt: TGCGCCAGCAGCTTGGCCGGGACACGGACTGAAGCTTTCTTT
cdr3_aa: CASSLAGTRTEAFF

j_call: TRBJ1-6
d_call: .
clone_size: .
v_call: TRBV6-1
cdr3_nt: TGTGCCAGCAGTGGGTCCCCGGGTATTGGCAGCCTTGATTCACCCCTCCACTTT
cdr3_aa: CASSGSPGIGSLDSPLHF

j_call: TRBJ1-2
d_call: .
clone_size: .
v_call: TRBV4-1
cdr3_nt: TGCGCCAGCAGCCACCCAGAACAGGGTTGGAACTATGGCTACACCTTC
cdr3_aa: CASSHPEQGWNYGYTF

j_call: TRBJ2-1
d_call: TRBD2
clone_size: .
v_call: TRBV27
cdr3_nt: TGTGCCAGCAGTTTATGGGGACTAGCGGGAGCAAGGGACAATGAGCAGTTCTTC
cdr3_aa: CASSLWGLAGARDNEQFF

j_call: TRBJ2-7
d_call: .
clone_size: .
v_call: TRBV11-1
cdr3_nt: TGTGCCAGCAGCTTAGGACGGGGTTACGAGCAGTACTTC
cdr3_aa: CASSLGRGYEQYF

j_call: TRBJ1-2
d_call: TRBD1
clone_size: .
v_call: TRBV2
cdr3_nt: TGTGCCAGCGACAGGGAGAACTATGGCTACACCTTC
cdr3_aa: CASDRENYGYTF

j_call: TRBJ1-5
d_call: .
clone_size: .
v_call: TRBV6-2/TRBV6-3
cdr3_nt: TGTGCCAGCAGTGACAGGCGGGATCAGCCCCAGCATTTT
cdr3_aa: CASSDRRDQPQHF

j_call: TRBJ2-1
d_call: .
clone_size: .
v_call: TRBV7-2
cdr3_nt: TGTGCCAGCAACACTCCAACGGAGGGTATTGAGCAGTTCTTC
cdr3_aa: CASNTPTEGIEQFF

j_call: TRBJ1-1
d_call: .
clone_size: .
v_call: TRBV29-1
cdr3_nt: TGCAGCGTTGAAACCGTGGCGGGGGCGGGGCGAATGAACACTGAAGCTTTCTTT
cdr3_aa: CSVETVAGAGRMNTEAFF

j_call: TRBJ2-5
d_call: TRBD2
clone_size: .
v_call: TRBV9
cdr3_nt: TGTGCCAGCAGCGTAGAGGGCACTAGCGGGAGACTGCAAGAGACCCAGTACTTC
cdr3_aa: CASSVEGTSGRLQETQYF

j_call: TRBJ2-7
d_call: .
clone_size: .
v_call: TRBV12-3/TRBV12-4
cdr3_nt: TGTGCCAGCAGTATGGGGGGTAGTCGACACTTC
cdr3_aa: CASSMGGSRHF

j_call: TRBJ2-3
d_call: TRBD1
clone_size: .
v_call: TRBV9
cdr3_nt: TGTGCCAGCAGCGTCGACAGGGGGCTACCACGGACGGATACGCAGTATTTT
cdr3_aa: CASSVDRGLPRTDTQYF

j_call: TRBJ1-1
d_call: TRBD1
clone_size: .
v_call: TRBV30
cdr3_nt: TGTGCCTGGTCGCTGAATTCTCCCGGACAGGGCCACACTGAAGCTTTCTTT
cdr3_aa: CAWSLNSPGQGHTEAFF